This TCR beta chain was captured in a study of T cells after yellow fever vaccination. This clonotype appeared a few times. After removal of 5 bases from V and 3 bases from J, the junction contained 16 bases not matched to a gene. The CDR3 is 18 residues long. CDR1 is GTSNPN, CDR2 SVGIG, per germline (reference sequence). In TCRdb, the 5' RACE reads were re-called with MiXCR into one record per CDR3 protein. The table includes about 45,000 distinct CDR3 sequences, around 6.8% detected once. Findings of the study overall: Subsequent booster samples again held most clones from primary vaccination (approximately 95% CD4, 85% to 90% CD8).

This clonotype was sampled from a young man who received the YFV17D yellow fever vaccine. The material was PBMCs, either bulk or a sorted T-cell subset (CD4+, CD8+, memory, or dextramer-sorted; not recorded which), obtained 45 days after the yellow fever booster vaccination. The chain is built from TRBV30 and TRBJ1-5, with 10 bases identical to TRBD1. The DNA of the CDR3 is TGTGCCTGGGGCAGGGACAGGGGTGCCCCCATGAACAATCAGCCCCAGCATTTT. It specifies CAWGRDRGAPMNNQPQHF.